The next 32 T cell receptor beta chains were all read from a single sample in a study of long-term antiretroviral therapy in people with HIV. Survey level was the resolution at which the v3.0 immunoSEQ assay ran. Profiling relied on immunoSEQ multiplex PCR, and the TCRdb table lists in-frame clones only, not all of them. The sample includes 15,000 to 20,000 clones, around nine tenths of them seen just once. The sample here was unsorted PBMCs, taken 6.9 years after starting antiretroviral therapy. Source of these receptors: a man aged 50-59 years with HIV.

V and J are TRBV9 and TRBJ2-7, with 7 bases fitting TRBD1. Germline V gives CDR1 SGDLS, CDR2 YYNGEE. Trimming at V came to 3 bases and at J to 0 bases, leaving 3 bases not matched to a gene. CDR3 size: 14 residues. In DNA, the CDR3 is TGTGCCAGCAGCGAGACAGGGAGCTCCTACGAGCAGTACTTC. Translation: CASSETGSSYEQYF.

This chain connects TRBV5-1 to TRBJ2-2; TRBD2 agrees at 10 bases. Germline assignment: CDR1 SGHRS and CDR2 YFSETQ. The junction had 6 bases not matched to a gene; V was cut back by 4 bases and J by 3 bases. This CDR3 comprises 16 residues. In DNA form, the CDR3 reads TGCGCCAGCAGCCCTAGCGGGAGCTTATACACCGGGGAGCTGTTTTTT. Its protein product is CASSPSGSLYTGELFF.

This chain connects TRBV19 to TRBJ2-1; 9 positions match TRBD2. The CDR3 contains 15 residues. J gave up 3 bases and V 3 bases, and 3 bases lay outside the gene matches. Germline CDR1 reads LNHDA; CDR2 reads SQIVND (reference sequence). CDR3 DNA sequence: TGTGCCAGTAGTATTTCGACTAGCGGCTACAATGAGCAGTTCTTC. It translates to CASSISTSGYNEQFF.

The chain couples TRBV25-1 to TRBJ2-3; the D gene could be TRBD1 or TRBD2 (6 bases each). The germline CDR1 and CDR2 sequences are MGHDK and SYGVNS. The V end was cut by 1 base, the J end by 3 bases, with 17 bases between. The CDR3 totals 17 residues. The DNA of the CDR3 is TGTGCCAGCAGTGAATTGAAGGGGGGCAGGTGGACAGATACGCAGTATTTT. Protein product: CASSELKGGRWTDTQYF.

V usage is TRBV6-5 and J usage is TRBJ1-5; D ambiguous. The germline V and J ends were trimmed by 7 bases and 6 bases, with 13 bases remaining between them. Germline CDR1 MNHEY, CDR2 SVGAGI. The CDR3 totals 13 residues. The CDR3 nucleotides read TGTGCCAGCAAAAAAAGAGGAGGTCAGCCCCAGCATTTT. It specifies CASKKRGGQPQHF.

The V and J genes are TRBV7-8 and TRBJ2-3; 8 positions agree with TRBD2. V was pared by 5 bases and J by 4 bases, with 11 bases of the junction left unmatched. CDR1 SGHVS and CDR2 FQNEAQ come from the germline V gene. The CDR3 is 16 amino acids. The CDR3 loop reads CASSELGLGGPDTQYF. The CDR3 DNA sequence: TGTGCCAGCAGCGAGCTGGGACTAGGCGGGCCAGATACGCAGTATTTT.

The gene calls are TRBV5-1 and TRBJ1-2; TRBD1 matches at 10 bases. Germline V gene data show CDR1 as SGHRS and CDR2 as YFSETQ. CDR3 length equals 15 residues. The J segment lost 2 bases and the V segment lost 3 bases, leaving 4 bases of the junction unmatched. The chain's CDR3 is CASSWGQGKNYGYTF. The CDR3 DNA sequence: TGCGCCAGCAGCTGGGGACAGGGGAAAAACTATGGCTACACCTTC. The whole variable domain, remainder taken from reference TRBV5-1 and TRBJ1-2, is KAGVTQTPRYLIKTRGQQVTLSCSPISGHRSVSWYQQTPGQGLQFLFEYFSETQRNKGNFPGRFSGRQFSNSRSEMNVSTLELGDSALYLCASSWGQGKNYGYTFGSGTRLTVV.

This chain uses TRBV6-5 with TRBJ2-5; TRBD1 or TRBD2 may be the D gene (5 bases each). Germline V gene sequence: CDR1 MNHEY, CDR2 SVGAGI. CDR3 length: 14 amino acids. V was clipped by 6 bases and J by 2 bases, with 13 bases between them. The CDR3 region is CASSAGTFQETQYF. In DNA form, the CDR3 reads TGTGCCAGCAGCGCCGGGACCTTTCAAGAGACCCAGTACTTC.

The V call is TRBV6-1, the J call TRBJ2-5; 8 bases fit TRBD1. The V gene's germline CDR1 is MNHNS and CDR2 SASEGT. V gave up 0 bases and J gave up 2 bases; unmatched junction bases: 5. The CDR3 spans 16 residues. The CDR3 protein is CASSEAIRGRQETQYF. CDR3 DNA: TGTGCCAGCAGTGAAGCTATCAGGGGGCGGCAAGAGACCCAGTACTTC.

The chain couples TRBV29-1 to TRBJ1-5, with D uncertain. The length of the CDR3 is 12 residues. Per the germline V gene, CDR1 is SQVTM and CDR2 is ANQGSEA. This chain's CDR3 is CAHGGSNQPQHF. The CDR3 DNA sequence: TGCGCCCATGGCGGCAGTAATCAGCCCCAGCATTTT.

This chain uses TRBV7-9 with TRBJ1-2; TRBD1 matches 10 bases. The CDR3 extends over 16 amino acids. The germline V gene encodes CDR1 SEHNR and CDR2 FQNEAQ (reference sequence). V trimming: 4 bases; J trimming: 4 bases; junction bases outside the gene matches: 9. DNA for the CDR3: TGTGCCAGCAGCTCCTCCGGGACAGGGGCCCGCTATGGCTACACCTTC. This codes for CASSSSGTGARYGYTF. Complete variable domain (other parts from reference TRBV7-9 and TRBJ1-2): DTGVSQNPRHKITKRGQNVTFRCDPISEHNRLYWYRQTLGQGPEFLTYFQNEAQLEKSRLLSDRFSAERPKGSFSTLEIQRTEQGDSAMYLCASSSSGTGARYGYTFGSGTRLTVV.

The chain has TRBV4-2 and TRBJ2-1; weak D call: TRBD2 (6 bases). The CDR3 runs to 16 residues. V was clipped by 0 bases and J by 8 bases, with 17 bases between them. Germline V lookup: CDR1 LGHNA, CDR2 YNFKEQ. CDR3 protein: CASSQDRGQPGDEQFF. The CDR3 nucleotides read TGTGCCAGCAGCCAAGATCGAGGGCAGCCGGGGGATGAGCAGTTCTTC.

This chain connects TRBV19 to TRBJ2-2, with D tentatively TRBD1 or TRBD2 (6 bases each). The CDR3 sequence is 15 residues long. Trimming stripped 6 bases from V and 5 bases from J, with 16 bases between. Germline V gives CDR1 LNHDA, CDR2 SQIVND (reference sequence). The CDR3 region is CASSRAGGRTGELFF. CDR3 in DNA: TGTGCCAGTAGCCGTGCTGGGGGGCGGACCGGGGAGCTGTTTTTT.

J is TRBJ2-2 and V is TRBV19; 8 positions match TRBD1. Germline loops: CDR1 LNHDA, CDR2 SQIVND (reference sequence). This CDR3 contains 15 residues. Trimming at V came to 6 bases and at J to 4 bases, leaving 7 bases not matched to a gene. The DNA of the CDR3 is TGTGCCAGTAGACCGGACAGGGCGGGCACCGGGGAGCTGTTTTTT. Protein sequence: CASRPDRAGTGELFF.

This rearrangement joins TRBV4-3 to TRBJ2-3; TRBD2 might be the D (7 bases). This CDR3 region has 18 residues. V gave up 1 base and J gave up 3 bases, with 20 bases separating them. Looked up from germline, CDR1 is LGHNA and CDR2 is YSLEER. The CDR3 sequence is CASSQGRGASGWTDTQYF. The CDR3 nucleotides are TGCGCCAGCAGCCAAGGAAGGGGGGCTAGCGGTTGGACAGATACGCAGTATTTT.

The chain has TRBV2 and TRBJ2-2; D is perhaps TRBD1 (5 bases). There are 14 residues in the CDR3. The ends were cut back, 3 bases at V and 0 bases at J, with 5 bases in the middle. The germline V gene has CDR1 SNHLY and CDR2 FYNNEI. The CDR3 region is CASSETANTGELFF. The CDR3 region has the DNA TGTGCCAGCAGTGAGACAGCGAACACCGGGGAGCTGTTTTTT.

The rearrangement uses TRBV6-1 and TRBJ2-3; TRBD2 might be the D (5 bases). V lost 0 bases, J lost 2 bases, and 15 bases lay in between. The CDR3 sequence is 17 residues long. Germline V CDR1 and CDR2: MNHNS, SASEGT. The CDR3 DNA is TGTGCCAGCAGTGAAGCCTTCCTAGCCGTCTTCACAGATACGCAGTATTTT. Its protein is CASSEAFLAVFTDTQYF.

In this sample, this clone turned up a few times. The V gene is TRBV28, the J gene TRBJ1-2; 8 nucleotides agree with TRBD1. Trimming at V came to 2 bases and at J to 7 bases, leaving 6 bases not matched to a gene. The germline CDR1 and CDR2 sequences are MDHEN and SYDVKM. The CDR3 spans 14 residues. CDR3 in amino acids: CASSLVQGASGYTF. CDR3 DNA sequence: TGTGCCAGCAGTTTAGTGCAGGGGGCTTCTGGCTACACCTTC.

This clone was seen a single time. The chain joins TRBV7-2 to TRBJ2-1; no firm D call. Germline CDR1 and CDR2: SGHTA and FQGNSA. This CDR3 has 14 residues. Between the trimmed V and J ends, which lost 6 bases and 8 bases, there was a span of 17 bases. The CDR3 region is CASRGSTGNHEQFF. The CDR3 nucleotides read TGTGCCAGCAGGGGTTCGACTGGCAACCATGAGCAGTTCTTC.

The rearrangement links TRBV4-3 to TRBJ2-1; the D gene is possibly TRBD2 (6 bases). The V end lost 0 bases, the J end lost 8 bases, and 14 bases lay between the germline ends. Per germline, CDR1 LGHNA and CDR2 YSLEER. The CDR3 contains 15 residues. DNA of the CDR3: TGCGCCAGCAGCCAAGATTGGTCTAGACTAGATGAGCAGTTCTTC. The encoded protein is CASSQDWSRLDEQFF.

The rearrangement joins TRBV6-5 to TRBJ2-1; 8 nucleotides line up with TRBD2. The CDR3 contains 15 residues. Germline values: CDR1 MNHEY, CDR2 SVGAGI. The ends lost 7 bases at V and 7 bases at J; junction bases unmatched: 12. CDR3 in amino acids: CASTPEAGVRNEQFF. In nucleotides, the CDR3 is TGTGCCAGCACCCCCGAAGCGGGAGTGCGTAATGAGCAGTTCTTC.

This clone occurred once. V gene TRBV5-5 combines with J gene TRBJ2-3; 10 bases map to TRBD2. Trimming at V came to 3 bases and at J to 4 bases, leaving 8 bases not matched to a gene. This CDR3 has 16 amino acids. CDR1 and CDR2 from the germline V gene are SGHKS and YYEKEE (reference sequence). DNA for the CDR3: TGTGCCAGCAGCTGGGCAGCGGGAGGGGCGGCAGATACGCAGTATTTT. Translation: CASSWAAGGAADTQYF.

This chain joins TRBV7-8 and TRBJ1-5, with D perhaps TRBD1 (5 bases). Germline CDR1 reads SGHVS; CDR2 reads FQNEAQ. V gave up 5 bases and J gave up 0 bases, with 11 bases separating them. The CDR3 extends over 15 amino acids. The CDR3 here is CASSRQINSNQPQHF. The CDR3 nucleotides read TGTGCCAGCAGCCGACAGATTAATAGCAATCAGCCCCAGCATTTT. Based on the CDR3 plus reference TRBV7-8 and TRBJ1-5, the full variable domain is GAGVSQSPRYKVAKRGQDVALRCDPISGHVSLFWYQQALGQGPEFLTYFQNEAQLDKSGLPSDRFFAERPEGSVSTLKIQRTQQEDSAVYLCASSRQINSNQPQHFGDGTRLSIL.

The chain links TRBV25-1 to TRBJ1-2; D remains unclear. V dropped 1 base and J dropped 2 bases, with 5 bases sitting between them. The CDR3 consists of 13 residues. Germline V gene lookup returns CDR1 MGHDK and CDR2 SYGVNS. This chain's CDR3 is CASSESVNYGYTF. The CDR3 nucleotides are TGTGCCAGCAGTGAATCAGTAAACTATGGCTACACCTTC.

In DNA, the CDR3 is TGTGCCAGCAGTAAGGCTCTTCTAAGTGGGGAGCTGTTTTTT. Protein: CASSKALLSGELFF. The chain has TRBV9 and TRBJ2-2, with unresolved D. The ends were cut back, 5 bases at V and 8 bases at J, with 16 bases in the middle. Per germline, CDR1 SGDLS and CDR2 YYNGEE. CDR3 length: 14 amino acids.

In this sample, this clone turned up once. The CDR3 spells CASTRGSGYNEQFF. The CDR3 region has the DNA TGTGCCAGCACCCGCGGGAGTGGATACAATGAGCAGTTCTTC. The chain recombines TRBV27 with TRBJ2-1, with 7 bases aligning to TRBD2. The germline CDR1 and CDR2 sequences are MNHEY and SMNVEV (reference sequence). The CDR3 contains 14 residues. V lost 7 bases, J lost 4 bases, and 7 bases stayed unmatched.

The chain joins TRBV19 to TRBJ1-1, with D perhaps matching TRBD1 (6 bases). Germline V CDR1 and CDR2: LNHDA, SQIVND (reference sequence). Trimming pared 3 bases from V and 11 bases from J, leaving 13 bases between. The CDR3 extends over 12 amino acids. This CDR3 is CASSMQGPRAFF. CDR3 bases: TGTGCCAGTAGTATGCAGGGGCCGAGGGCTTTCTTT.

The CDR3 spells CASSFRTSGSEQFF. The CDR3 coding sequence is TGTGCCAGCAGCTTCCGGACTAGCGGGAGTGAGCAGTTCTTC. V and J are TRBV7-9 and TRBJ2-1; TRBD2 matches 13 bases. Trimming took 3 bases from V and 9 from J; bases not matched to a gene: 2. The CDR3 extends over 14 amino acids. Per germline, CDR1 SEHNR and CDR2 FQNEAQ (reference sequence).

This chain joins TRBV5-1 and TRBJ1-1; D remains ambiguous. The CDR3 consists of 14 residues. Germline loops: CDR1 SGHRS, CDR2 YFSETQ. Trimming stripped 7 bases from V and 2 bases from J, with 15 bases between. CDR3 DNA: TGCGCCAGCGCTCGGGAATCGGCTAACACTGAAGCTTTCTTT. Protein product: CASARESANTEAFF.

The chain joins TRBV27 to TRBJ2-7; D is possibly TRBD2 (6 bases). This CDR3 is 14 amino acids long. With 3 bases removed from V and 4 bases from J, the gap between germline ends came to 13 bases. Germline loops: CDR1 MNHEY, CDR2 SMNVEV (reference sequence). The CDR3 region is CASSFGGRTYEQYF. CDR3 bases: TGTGCCAGCAGTTTTGGGGGGAGAACGTACGAGCAGTACTTC.

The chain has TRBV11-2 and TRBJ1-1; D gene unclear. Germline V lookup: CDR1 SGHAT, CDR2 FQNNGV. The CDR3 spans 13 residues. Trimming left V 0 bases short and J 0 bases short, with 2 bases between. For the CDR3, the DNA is TGTGCCAGCAGCTTAGATCTGAACACTGAAGCTTTCTTT. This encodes CASSLDLNTEAFF.

CDR3 in amino acids: CASSPPAGRGGYTF. The CDR3 region has the DNA TGTGCCAGCTCACCACCGGCCGGGCGGGGAGGCTACACCTTC. The rearrangement links TRBV18 to TRBJ1-2, with D uncertain. The CDR3 is 14 residues long. V was shortened by 0 bases and J by 8 bases, with 13 bases between the two germline ends. Germline V gene sequence: CDR1 KGHSH, CDR2 LQKENI.